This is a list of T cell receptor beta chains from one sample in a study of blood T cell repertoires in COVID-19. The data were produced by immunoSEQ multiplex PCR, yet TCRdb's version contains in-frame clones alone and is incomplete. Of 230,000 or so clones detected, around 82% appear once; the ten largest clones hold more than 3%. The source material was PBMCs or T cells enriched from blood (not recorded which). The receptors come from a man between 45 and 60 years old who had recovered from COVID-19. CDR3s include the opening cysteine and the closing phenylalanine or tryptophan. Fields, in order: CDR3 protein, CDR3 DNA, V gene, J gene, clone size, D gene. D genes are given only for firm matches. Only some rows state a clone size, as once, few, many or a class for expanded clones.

CDR3aa: CASMGQGHNEQFF
CDR3nt: TGTGCCAGCATGGGACAGGGACACAATGAGCAGTTCTTC
v_gene: TRBV5-4
j_gene: TRBJ2-1
abundance: NA
d_gene: TRBD1

CDR3aa: CASSLGDMSSYEQYF
CDR3nt: TGTGCCAGCAGCTTAGGAGACATGAGCTCCTACGAGCAGTACTTC
v_gene: TRBV7-9
j_gene: TRBJ2-7
abundance: NA
d_gene: NA

CDR3aa: CASSLAGGEKLFF
CDR3nt: TGTGCCAGCAGCTTAGCGGGCGGGGAAAAACTGTTTTTT
v_gene: TRBV7-9
j_gene: TRBJ1-4
abundance: NA
d_gene: NA

CDR3aa: CASSSRQGATNEKLFF
CDR3nt: TGTGCCAGCAGCTCCAGACAGGGGGCAACTAATGAAAAACTGTTTTTT
v_gene: TRBV9
j_gene: TRBJ1-4
abundance: NA
d_gene: TRBD1

CDR3aa: CATSSGRSTGELFF
CDR3nt: TGTGCCACCTCTAGCGGGAGAAGCACCGGGGAGCTGTTTTTT
v_gene: TRBV19
j_gene: TRBJ2-2
abundance: NA
d_gene: TRBD2

CDR3aa: CASSPASNGNQPQHF
CDR3nt: TGTGCCAGCAGCCCCGCTTCGAACGGGAATCAGCCCCAGCATTTT
v_gene: TRBV5-5
j_gene: TRBJ1-5
abundance: once
d_gene: NA

CDR3aa: CASSTTQGQGARREKLFF
CDR3nt: TGTGCCAGTAGTACAACACAGGGACAGGGTGCAAGACGGGAAAAACTGTTTTTT
v_gene: TRBV19
j_gene: TRBJ1-4
abundance: NA
d_gene: TRBD1

CDR3aa: CASSPQDRGRPGELFF
CDR3nt: TGTGCCAGCAGTCCCCAGGACAGGGGGCGCCCCGGGGAGCTGTTTTTT
v_gene: TRBV2
j_gene: TRBJ2-2
abundance: NA
d_gene: TRBD1

CDR3aa: CASSPTSGGYEQYF
CDR3nt: TGTGCCAGCTCACCAACTAGTGGGGGGTACGAGCAGTACTTC
v_gene: TRBV18
j_gene: TRBJ2-7
abundance: few
d_gene: NA

CDR3aa: CASSLSGGGSGEAFF
CDR3nt: TGTGCCAGCAGTTTATCAGGAGGGGGCTCCGGCGAAGCTTTCTTT
v_gene: TRBV27
j_gene: TRBJ1-1
abundance: NA
d_gene: TRBD1

CDR3aa: CASRLDRSAFF
CDR3nt: TGTGCCAGCAGACTCGACAGGAGTGCTTTCTTT
v_gene: TRBV12-3/TRBV12-4
j_gene: TRBJ1-1
abundance: few
d_gene: NA

CDR3aa: CASSTPVMNTEAFF
CDR3nt: TGTGCCAGTAGTACTCCAGTTATGAACACTGAAGCTTTCTTT
v_gene: TRBV19
j_gene: TRBJ1-1
abundance: once
d_gene: NA

CDR3aa: CARSSDRELSPSANYGYTF
CDR3nt: TGTGCCAGAAGCTCTGACAGGGAATTATCCCCATCCGCTAACTATGGCTACACCTTC
v_gene: TRBV5-3
j_gene: TRBJ1-2
abundance: once
d_gene: TRBD1

CDR3aa: CASSLGLVRGQDGNTEAFF
CDR3nt: TGTGCCAGCAGTTTAGGCCTGGTCCGGGGACAGGACGGGAACACTGAAGCTTTCTTT
v_gene: TRBV28
j_gene: TRBJ1-1
abundance: NA
d_gene: TRBD1

CDR3aa: CASSRTGNTEAFF
CDR3nt: TGTGCCAGCAGTCGGACTGGGAACACTGAAGCTTTCTTT
v_gene: TRBV6-5
j_gene: TRBJ1-1
abundance: many
d_gene: NA

CDR3aa: CASSQETRNWPQHF
CDR3nt: TGCGCCAGCAGCCAAGAGACACGGAATTGGCCCCAGCATTTT
v_gene: TRBV4-1
j_gene: TRBJ1-5
abundance: NA
d_gene: NA

CDR3aa: CASGGRGGEKLFF
CDR3nt: TGTGCCAGCGGGGGAAGGGGAGGTGAAAAACTGTTTTTT
v_gene: TRBV12-3/TRBV12-4
j_gene: TRBJ1-4
abundance: NA
d_gene: NA

CDR3aa: CASSQAPPYEQYF
CDR3nt: TGTGCCAGCAGCCAAGCTCCTCCCTACGAGCAGTACTTC
v_gene: TRBV4-2
j_gene: TRBJ2-7
abundance: NA
d_gene: NA

CDR3aa: CASSPGTGRELFF
CDR3nt: TGTGCCAGCAGCCCTGGGACAGGGCGTGAACTGTTTTTT
v_gene: TRBV5-6
j_gene: TRBJ1-4
abundance: NA
d_gene: TRBD1

CDR3aa: CASGLGGAGGQYF
CDR3nt: TGTGCCAGCGGCCTCGGTGGGGCCGGGGGGCAGTATTTT
v_gene: TRBV25-1
j_gene: TRBJ2-3
abundance: NA
d_gene: NA

CDR3aa: CASSVVAGLGNEQFF
CDR3nt: TGTGCCAGCAGCGTAGTGGCAGGCCTTGGCAATGAGCAGTTCTTC
v_gene: TRBV9
j_gene: TRBJ2-1
abundance: once
d_gene: NA

CDR3aa: CASRRFTDTQYF
CDR3nt: TGTGCCAGCAGGCGCTTCACAGATACGCAGTATTTT
v_gene: TRBV12-3/TRBV12-4
j_gene: TRBJ2-3
abundance: NA
d_gene: NA

CDR3aa: CASSEGLSGELFF
CDR3nt: TGTGCCAGCAGTGAAGGTCTCTCCGGGGAGCTGTTTTTT
v_gene: TRBV6-1
j_gene: TRBJ2-2
abundance: NA
d_gene: NA

CDR3aa: CASSLTDRAIYEQYF
CDR3nt: TGTGCCAGCAGTTTAACCGACAGGGCCATCTACGAGCAGTACTTC
v_gene: TRBV28
j_gene: TRBJ2-7
abundance: NA
d_gene: TRBD1

CDR3aa: CASSFSAGGYRDEQFF
CDR3nt: TGTGCCAGCAGCTTCTCAGCGGGAGGTTATCGGGATGAGCAGTTCTTC
v_gene: TRBV2
j_gene: TRBJ2-1
abundance: NA
d_gene: TRBD2

CDR3aa: CASSQGNTGELFF
CDR3nt: TGTGCCAGCAGTCAGGGTAACACCGGGGAGCTGTTTTTT
v_gene: TRBV12-3/TRBV12-4
j_gene: TRBJ2-2
abundance: NA
d_gene: NA

CDR3aa: CASSIAARTGELFF
CDR3nt: TGTGCCAGTAGTATTGCGGCGCGGACCGGGGAGCTGTTTTTT
v_gene: TRBV19
j_gene: TRBJ2-2
abundance: NA
d_gene: NA